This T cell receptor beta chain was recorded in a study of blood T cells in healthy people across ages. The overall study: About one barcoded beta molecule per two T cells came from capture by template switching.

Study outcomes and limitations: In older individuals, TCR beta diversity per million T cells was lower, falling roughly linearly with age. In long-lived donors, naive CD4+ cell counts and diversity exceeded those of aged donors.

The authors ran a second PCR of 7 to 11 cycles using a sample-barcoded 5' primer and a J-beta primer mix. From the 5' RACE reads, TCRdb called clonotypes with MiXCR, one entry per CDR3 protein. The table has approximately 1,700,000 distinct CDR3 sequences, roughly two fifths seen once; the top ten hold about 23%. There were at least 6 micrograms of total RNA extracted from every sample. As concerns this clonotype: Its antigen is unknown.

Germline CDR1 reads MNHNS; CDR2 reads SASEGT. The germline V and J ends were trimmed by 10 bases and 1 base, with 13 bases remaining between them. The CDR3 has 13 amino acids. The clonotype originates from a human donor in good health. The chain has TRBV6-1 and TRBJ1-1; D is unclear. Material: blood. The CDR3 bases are TGTGCCAACCTCGACGGGGAGAACACTGAAGCTTTCTTT. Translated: CANLDGENTEAFF.